This TCR beta chain came from a study of human T cells and chemical hapten exposure. Study summary: DPC at 0.01% went onto the upper back in patch tests, read at 6 days. Among samples, TCR yields varied mainly because of small differences in pooled library volume.

Study outcomes and limitations: The number of TCRs above 1 in 1000 frequency did not change after DPC sensitization.

Single cDNA molecules in the library carried unique molecular identifiers attached during preparation. TCRdb processed the RACE reads anew with MiXCR; each CDR3 protein has one entry. The profile shows around 50,000 distinct CDR3 sequences, about 9.3% of them singletons. Stated time point: patch test 1, 2 weeks after DPC sensitization. The treatment here: therapeutic diphenylcyclopropenone sensitization with weekly scalp DPC. CDR3 length equals 12 residues. Trimming shortened V by 4 bases and J by 4 bases, and 8 bases separated the two germline ends. The V gene's germline CDR1 is ENHRY and CDR2 SYGVKD. This clonotype has at least ten counts. Its target is unknown.

The TCR comes from a woman between 40 and 55 years old with alopecia areata. Some clones in this sample may be carry-over from other donors' samples. V usage is TRBV10-3 and J usage is TRBJ2-7; D remains ambiguous. The starting material was whole blood, obtained in connection with sensitization to the hapten diphenylcyclopropenone (DPC). CDR3 loop: CAISGTAYEQYF. Written as DNA, the CDR3 is TGTGCCATCAGTGGCACAGCTTACGAGCAGTACTTC.